The clone carrying this T cell receptor (beta chain) was recorded a few times. The sample is drawn from a study of blood T cells in healthy people across ages. The second PCR ran about 6 to 12 cycles with a sample-barcoded 5' primer and J-beta primers. Tags on each cDNA molecule came from a template-switch adaptor with 12 random nucleotides. In TCRdb, the 5' RACE reads were re-called with MiXCR into one record per CDR3 protein. This repertoire shows more than 700,000 distinct CDR3 sequences, 50% to 65% found once; its top ten account for around 41%. Per germline, CDR1 SEHNR and CDR2 FQNEAQ (reference sequence). V lost 5 bases to trimming and J lost 5 bases, with 12 bases between them. This CDR3 comprises 13 residues.

The sample was blood. V usage is TRBV7-9 and J usage is TRBJ1-1; D remains ambiguous. This sequence originates from a man older than 75 in good health. CDR3 sequence: CASSPAPGTEAFF. The CDR3 DNA sequence: TGTGCCAGCAGCCCAGCTCCGGGAACTGAAGCTTTCTTT.